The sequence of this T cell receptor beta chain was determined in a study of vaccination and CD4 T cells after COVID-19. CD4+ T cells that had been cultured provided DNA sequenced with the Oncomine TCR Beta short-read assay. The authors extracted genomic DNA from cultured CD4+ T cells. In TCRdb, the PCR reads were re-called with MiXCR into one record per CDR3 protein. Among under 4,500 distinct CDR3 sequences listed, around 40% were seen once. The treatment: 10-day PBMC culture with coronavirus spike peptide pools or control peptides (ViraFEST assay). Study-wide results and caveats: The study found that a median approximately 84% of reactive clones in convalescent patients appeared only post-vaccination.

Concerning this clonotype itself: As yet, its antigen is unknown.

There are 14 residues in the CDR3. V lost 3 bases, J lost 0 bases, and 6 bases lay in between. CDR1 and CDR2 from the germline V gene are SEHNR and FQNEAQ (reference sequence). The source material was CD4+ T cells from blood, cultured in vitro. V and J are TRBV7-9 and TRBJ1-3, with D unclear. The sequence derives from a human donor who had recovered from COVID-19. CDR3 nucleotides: TGTGCCAGCAGCTTTAGCTTCTCTGGAAACACCATATATTTT. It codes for CASSFSFSGNTIYF.